This T cell receptor beta chain was profiled in a study of neurological immune-mediated disorders. General study findings and limits: HTLV-1-associated myelopathy showed the most TCR clonal expansion; multiple sclerosis the least, below healthy controls. Across subjects, expanded clones had no CDR3 amino acid sequences in common, pointing to private repertoires in all groups.

This clonotype has at least ten counts. The target antigen is unknown. The CDR3 has 14 residues. Germline loops: CDR1 MNHEY, CDR2 SVGAGI. J gave up 1 base and V 8 bases, and 6 bases lay outside the gene matches. Preparation of the unsorted libraries drew on 2 million PBMCs stored at -80 C. TCRdb called the 5' RACE reads again in MiXCR, with one record for every CDR3 protein. The sample includes about 50,000 distinct CDR3 sequences, about 9.3% of them seen just once. This rearrangement joins TRBV6-5 to TRBJ2-3; 7 bases line up with TRBD1. Sequenced sample: PBMCs. This TCR came from a man between 65 and 80 years old with HTLV-1-associated myelopathy (HAM/TSP). This CDR3 reads CASPPDRRTDTQYF. The CDR3 DNA reads as TGTGCCAGCCCCCCGGACAGGCGCACAGATACGCAGTATTTT.